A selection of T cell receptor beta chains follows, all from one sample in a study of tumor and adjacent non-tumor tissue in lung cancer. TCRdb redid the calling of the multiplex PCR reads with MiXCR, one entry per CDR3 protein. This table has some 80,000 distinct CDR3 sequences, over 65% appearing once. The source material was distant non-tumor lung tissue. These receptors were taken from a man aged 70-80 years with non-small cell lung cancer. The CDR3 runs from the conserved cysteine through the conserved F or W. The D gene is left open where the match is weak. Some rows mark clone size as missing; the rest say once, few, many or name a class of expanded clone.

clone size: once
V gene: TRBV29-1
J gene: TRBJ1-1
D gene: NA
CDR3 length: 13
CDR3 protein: CGVTKGVGTEAFF
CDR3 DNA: TGTGGCGTTACTAAGGGGGTCGGGACTGAAGCTTTCTTT

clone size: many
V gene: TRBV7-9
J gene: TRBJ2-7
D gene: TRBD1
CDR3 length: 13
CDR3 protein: CASSLTGDYEQYF
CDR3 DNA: TGTGCCAGCAGCTTGACAGGGGACTACGAGCAGTACTTC

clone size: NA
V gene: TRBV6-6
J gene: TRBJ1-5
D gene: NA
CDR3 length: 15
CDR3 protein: CASSALGDAGKPQHF
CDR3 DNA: TGTGCCAGCAGTGCTTTAGGGGACGCAGGGAAGCCCCAGCATTTT

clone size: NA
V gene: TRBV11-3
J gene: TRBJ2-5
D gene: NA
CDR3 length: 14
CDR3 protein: CAIASGWGRETQYF
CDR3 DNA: TGTGCCATCGCCTCCGGCTGGGGGCGGGAGACCCAATACTTC

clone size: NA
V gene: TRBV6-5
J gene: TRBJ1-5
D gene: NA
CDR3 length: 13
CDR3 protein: CASSYSINKKQHF
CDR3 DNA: TGTGCAAGCAGTTACTCGATCAATAAGAAACAGCATTTT

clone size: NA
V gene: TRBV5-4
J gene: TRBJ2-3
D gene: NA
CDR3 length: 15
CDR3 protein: CASSLSHTQIDTQYF
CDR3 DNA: TGTGCCAGCAGCCTGTCTCATACACAGATAGATACGCAGTATTTT

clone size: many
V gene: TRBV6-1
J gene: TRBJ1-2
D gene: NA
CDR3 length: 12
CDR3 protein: CASGQGWNGYTF
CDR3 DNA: TGTGCCAGCGGTCAGGGGTGGAATGGCTACACCTTC

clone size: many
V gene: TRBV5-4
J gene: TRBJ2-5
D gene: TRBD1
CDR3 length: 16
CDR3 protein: CASSYFSGQGGETQYF
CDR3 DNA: TGTGCCAGCAGTTACTTTTCGGGACAGGGAGGAGAGACCCAGTACTTC

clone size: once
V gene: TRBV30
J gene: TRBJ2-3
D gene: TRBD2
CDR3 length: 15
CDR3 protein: CTWSPLAGDMDTQYF
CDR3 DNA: TGTACCTGGAGTCCTCTGGCGGGAGATATGGATACGCAATATTTT

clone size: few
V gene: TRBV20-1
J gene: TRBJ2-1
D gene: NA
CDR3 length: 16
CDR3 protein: CSASPLGISPYNVQFF
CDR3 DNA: TGCAGTGCTAGCCCACTCGGCATTTCCCCCTACAATGTGCAGTTCTTC

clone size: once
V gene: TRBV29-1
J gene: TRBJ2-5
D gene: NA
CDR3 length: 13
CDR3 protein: CSVTDRFQVTQYF
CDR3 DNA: TGCAGCGTGACCGACAGATTCCAAGTGACGCAGTACTTC

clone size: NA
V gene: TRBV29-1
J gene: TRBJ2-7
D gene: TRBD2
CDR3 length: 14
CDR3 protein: CSVGRAGRTCEQYF
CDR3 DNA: TGCAGCGTTGGAAGAGCGGGACGGACCTGCGAGCAGTACTTC

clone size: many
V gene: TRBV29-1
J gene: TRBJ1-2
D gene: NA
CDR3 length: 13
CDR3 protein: CSASTQGDYGYTF
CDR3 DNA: TGCAGCGCCTCGACGCAGGGTGACTATGGCTACACCTTC

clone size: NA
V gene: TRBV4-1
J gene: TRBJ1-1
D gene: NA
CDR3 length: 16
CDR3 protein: CASSRILDRGNTEAFF
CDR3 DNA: TGTGCCAGCAGCCGAATCTTAGATAGGGGAAACACTGAAGCTTTCTTT

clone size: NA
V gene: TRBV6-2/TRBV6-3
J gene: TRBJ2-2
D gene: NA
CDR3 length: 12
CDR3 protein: CSSSINTGELFF
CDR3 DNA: TGTTCCAGCAGTATCAACACCGGGGAGCTGTTCTTT

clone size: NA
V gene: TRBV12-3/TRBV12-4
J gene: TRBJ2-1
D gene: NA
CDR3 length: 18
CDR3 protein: CASSRSFSRVGGYNEQFF
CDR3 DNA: TGTGCCAGTAGTCGTTCGTTTAGCAGGGTCGGTGGGTACAATGAGCAGTTCTTC

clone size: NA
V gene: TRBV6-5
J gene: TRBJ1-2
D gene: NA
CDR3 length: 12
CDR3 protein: CASSIFNYGYIF
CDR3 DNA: TGTGCCAGCAGTATATTCAACTATGGCTACATCTTC